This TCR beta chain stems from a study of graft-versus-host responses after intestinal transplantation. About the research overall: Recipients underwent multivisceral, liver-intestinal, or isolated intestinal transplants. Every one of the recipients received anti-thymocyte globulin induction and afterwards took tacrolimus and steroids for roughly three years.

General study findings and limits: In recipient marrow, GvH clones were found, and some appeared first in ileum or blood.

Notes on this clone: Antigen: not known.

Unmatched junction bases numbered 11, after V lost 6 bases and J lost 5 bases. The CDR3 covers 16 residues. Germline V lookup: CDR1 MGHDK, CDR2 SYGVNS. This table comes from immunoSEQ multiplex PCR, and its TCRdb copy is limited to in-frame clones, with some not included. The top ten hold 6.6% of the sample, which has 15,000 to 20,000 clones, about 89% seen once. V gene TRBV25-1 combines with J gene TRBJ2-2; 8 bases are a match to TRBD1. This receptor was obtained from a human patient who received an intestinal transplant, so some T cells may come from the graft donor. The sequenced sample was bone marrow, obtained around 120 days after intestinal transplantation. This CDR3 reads CASRKNQGAMTGELFF. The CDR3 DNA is TGTGCCAGCAGGAAAAATCAGGGGGCGATGACCGGGGAGCTGTTTTTT.